Following are 18 T cell receptor beta chains from one sample sequenced in a study of CD8+ T cells in alopecia areata. Stated treatment: oral pan-JAK inhibitor, 5-10 mg twice daily. Extracted RNA was reverse transcribed, and the resulting cDNA served as sequencing template. Here immunoSEQ multiplex PCR was the method, and the copy in TCRdb shows in-frame clones only, minus some. The sample has 200,000 to 250,000 clones; approximately 65% are singletons. Sequences were derived from CD4+ T cells sorted from blood, sampled at approximately week 42, from a patient treated with tofacitinib. The receptor set was obtained from a human donor with alopecia areata.

In this sample, this clone turned up a few times. The chain couples TRBV7-3 to TRBJ1-5; D gene uncertain. The CDR3 is made up of 13 amino acids. Germline CDR1 SGHTA, CDR2 FQGTGA. Trimming stripped 5 bases from V and 5 bases from J, with 10 bases between. As DNA, the CDR3 is TGTGCCAGCAGCCGCGACGTTGATCAGCCCCAGCATTTT. Residues: CASSRDVDQPQHF. Supplemented by reference TRBV7-3 and TRBJ1-5, the full variable domain reads GAGVSQTPSNKVTEKGKYVELRCDPISGHTALYWYRQSLGQGPEFLIYFQGTGAADDSGLPNDRFFAVRPEGSVSTLKIQRTERGDSAVYLCASSRDVDQPQHFGDGTRLSIL.

This clone was observed a few times. CDR3 sequence reads: CASSATSGRTDTQYF. The CDR3 DNA sequence: TGTGCCAGCAGCGCTACTAGCGGGCGCACAGATACGCAGTATTTT. The rearrangement links TRBV9 to TRBJ2-3; 9 nucleotides align to TRBD2. This CDR3 is 15 amino acids long. The germline gives CDR1 SGDLS, CDR2 YYNGEE. Trimming cost V 3 bases and J 1 base; bases outside gene matches: 3.

CDR3 sequence (DNA): TGCAGCGTTAGAACGCTAGGGTTTGCCTACACCTTC. This gives the protein CSVRTLGFAYTF. The chain employs TRBV29-1 and TRBJ1-2, with unresolved D. Germline CDR1 SQVTM, CDR2 ANQGSEA. This CDR3 contains 12 residues. Deletions cut 5 bases from V and 10 bases from J, with 17 bases between.

This chain links TRBV7-9 with TRBJ2-3; 10 bases are shared with TRBD2. The CDR3 covers 16 residues. Germline CDR1 is SEHNR and CDR2 is FQNEAQ (reference sequence). V was clipped by 5 bases and J by 2 bases; unmatched bases: 7. The CDR3 DNA is TGTGCCAGCAGCCCGACTAGCGGGTTCCCCACAGATACGCAGTATTTT. Its translation is CASSPTSGFPTDTQYF.

V gene TRBV19 combines with J gene TRBJ1-5; unclear D gene. Looked up from germline, CDR1 is LNHDA and CDR2 is SQIVND (reference sequence). This CDR3 comprises 16 residues. V lost 3 bases, J lost 5 bases, and 17 bases lay in between. The CDR3 sequence is CASSMSDRLRDQPQHF. The CDR3 DNA follows: TGTGCCAGTAGTATGTCCGACCGCCTGCGGGATCAGCCCCAGCATTTT.

This clone has a handful of counts. The DNA for the CDR3 is TGTGCCAGCAACCCAGTCCAGGCCGGGACGTGGGAGCAGTACTTC. Translation: CASNPVQAGTWEQYF. The rearrangement uses TRBV28 and TRBJ2-7; possibly TRBD1 or TRBD2 for D (5 bases each). This CDR3 has 15 amino acids. The germline V gene encodes CDR1 MDHEN and CDR2 SYDVKM. Deletions cut 7 bases from V and 7 bases from J, with 23 bases between.

This clone was seen a single time. The chain links TRBV4-1 to TRBJ2-7; 7 bases match TRBD1. V shed 0 bases and J 5 bases; nucleotides not matched to a gene: 10. There are 16 residues in the CDR3. Germline V gives CDR1 MGHRA, CDR2 YSYEKL. The CDR3 DNA follows: TGCGCCAGCAGCCAAGAGGGCAGGGGGTCGAGGAACGAGCAGTACTTC. Translated: CASSQEGRGSRNEQYF.

The V and J genes are TRBV29-1 and TRBJ2-1; TRBD2 agrees at 8 bases. This CDR3 is 13 amino acids long. The J segment lost 5 bases and the V segment lost 5 bases, leaving 5 bases of the junction unmatched. Germline lookup yields CDR1 SQVTM and CDR2 ANQGSEA. The CDR3 DNA is TGCAGCGTTCAAAAGCGGGGGAACAATGAGCAGTTCTTC. Its protein is CSVQKRGNNEQFF.

This clone occurred once. This sequence joins TRBV30 and TRBJ2-1; D is possibly TRBD2 (6 bases). CDR1 and CDR2 (germline): GTSNPN, SVGIG (reference sequence). V was shortened by 3 bases and J by 4 bases, with 16 bases between the two germline ends. The CDR3 contains 15 residues. CDR3 nucleotides: TGTGCCTGGAGAGTTAGGGACTTCCCTTACAATGAGCAGTTCTTC. This translates into CAWRVRDFPYNEQFF.

The rearrangement joins TRBV30 to TRBJ2-5, with D perhaps matching TRBD2 (5 bases). The ends were cut back, 3 bases at V and 5 bases at J, with 13 bases in the middle. Germline CDR1 is GTSNPN and CDR2 is SVGIG (reference sequence). The CDR3 is made up of 13 amino acids. The CDR3 sequence is CAWRTRWRETQYF. CDR3 DNA sequence: TGTGCCTGGAGGACCCGGTGGAGGGAGACCCAGTACTTC.

V usage is TRBV18 and J usage is TRBJ2-3, with D hard to call. Germline V CDR1 and CDR2: KGHSH, LQKENI. The CDR3 extends over 11 amino acids. V shed 5 bases and J shed 4 bases, with 4 bases lying between them. CDR3 sequence (DNA): TGTGCCAGCTCATCCCCAGATACGCAGTATTTT. Residues: CASSSPDTQYF.

This chain uses TRBV25-1 with TRBJ1-2; no definite D call. V dropped 2 bases and J dropped 0 bases, with 10 bases sitting between them. Germline V gene sequence: CDR1 MGHDK, CDR2 SYGVNS. The CDR3 length is 15 residues. In DNA form, the CDR3 reads TGTGCCAGCAGTGAAGGAGGCAGTCCTAACTATGGCTACACCTTC. Its translation is CASSEGGSPNYGYTF.

This rearrangement joins TRBV15 to TRBJ2-1; 9 bases are shared with TRBD1. The germline V gene has CDR1 LNHNV and CDR2 YYDKDF (reference sequence). With V trimmed by 8 bases and J by 8 bases, 1 base remained unmatched. The CDR3 is 11 amino acids. The CDR3 region has the DNA TGTGCCACCGGGACAGGGTATGAGCAGTTCTTC. Translation: CATGTGYEQFF. Full variable domain (missing parts from reference TRBV15 and TRBJ2-1): DAMVIQNPRYQVTQFGKPVTLSCSQTLNHNVMYWYQQKSSQAPKLLFHYYDKDFNNEADTPDNFQSRRPNTSFCFLDIRSPGLGDTAMYLCATGTGYEQFFGPGTRLTVL.

In this sample, this clone turned up once. The J gene is TRBJ1-5, the V gene TRBV29-1, with 7 nucleotides matching TRBD1. Germline lookup yields CDR1 SQVTM and CDR2 ANQGSEA. The CDR3 contains 13 residues. With V trimmed by 4 bases and J by 5 bases, 5 bases remained unmatched. The CDR3 sequence is CSVADRPDQPQHF. CDR3 nucleotide sequence: TGCAGCGTTGCGGACAGGCCTGATCAGCCCCAGCATTTT.

V and J are TRBV2 and TRBJ2-5; maybe TRBD1 (6 bases). Trimming removed 7 bases at V and 4 bases at J, with 13 bases between. The CDR3 spans 13 residues. Germline lookup yields CDR1 SNHLY and CDR2 FYNNEI. As DNA, the CDR3 is TGTGCCAGCATTAGACAGGTCCCAGAGACCCAGTACTTC. Residues: CASIRQVPETQYF.

In regard to this clone: Other DNA sequences of this sample code for an identical CDR3. The chain joins TRBV29-1 to TRBJ1-1; D perhaps matches TRBD1 (5 bases). CDR1 is SQVTM, CDR2 ANQGSEA, per germline. V was cut by 2 bases and J by 2 bases, with 9 bases left in between. The CDR3 is made up of 13 amino acids. The CDR3 DNA reads as TGCAGCGTTGAAAAGCAGGGTAACACTGAAGCTTTCTTT. Translating gives CSVEKQGNTEAFF.

The V call is TRBV7-9, the J call TRBJ2-7; D perhaps matches TRBD1 (5 bases). This CDR3 is 16 amino acids long. V dropped 1 base and J dropped 0 bases, with 13 bases sitting between them. Germline CDR1 and CDR2: SEHNR and FQNEAQ (reference sequence). CDR3 coding DNA: TGTGCCAGCAGCTTAGGTGGGGCACTCCTCTCCTACGAGCAGTACTTC. Translation gives CASSLGGALLSYEQYF. Based on the CDR3 plus reference TRBV7-9 and TRBJ2-7, the full variable domain is DTGVSQNPRHKITKRGQNVTFRCDPISEHNRLYWYRQTLGQGPEFLTYFQNEAQLEKSRLLSDRFSAERPKGSFSTLEIQRTEQGDSAMYLCASSLGGALLSYEQYFGPGTRLTVT.

This rearrangement joins TRBV30 to TRBJ2-3, with D uncertain. Looked up from germline, CDR1 is GTSNPN and CDR2 is SVGIG (reference sequence). The ends were cut back, 2 bases at V and 0 bases at J, with 0 bases in the middle. The CDR3 has 11 amino acids. The CDR3 loop is CAWSSTDTQYF. The CDR3 nucleotides are TGTGCCTGGAGTAGCACAGATACGCAGTATTTT.